This T cell receptor (beta chain) was found in a study of CD8+ T cells in alopecia areata. The authors extracted RNA and reverse transcribed it into cDNA as the sequencing template. Here immunoSEQ multiplex PCR was the method, and the copy in TCRdb shows in-frame clones only, minus some. The data contain some 150,000 clones, about 50% of them seen just once; the ten biggest clones take up 19%. Findings and limits, study-wide: In lesional scalp, particularly from alopecia totalis/universalis, clonality was higher than in normal scalp.

Remarks on this clone: Its cognate antigen is unknown.

In germline, CDR1 is SQVTM, CDR2 ANQGSEA. After removal of 0 bases from V and 7 bases from J, the junction contained 2 bases not matched to a gene. CDR3 size: 14 residues. The source is a human donor with alopecia areata. The sample here was CD8+ T cells sorted from blood, taken at week 0. The J gene is TRBJ1-5, the V gene TRBV29-1, with TRBD1 matching over 11 bases. CDR3 sequence reads: CSVEDRDRGQPQHF. The CDR3 bases are TGCAGCGTTGAAGATCGGGACAGGGGGCAGCCCCAGCATTTT. The full variable domain, rest sourced from reference TRBV29-1 and TRBJ1-5, is SAVISQKPSRDICQRGTSLTIQCQVDSQVTMMFWYRQQPGQSLTLIATANQGSEATYESGFVIDKFPISRPNLTFSTLTVSNMSPEDSSIYLCSVEDRDRGQPQHFGDGTRLSIL.